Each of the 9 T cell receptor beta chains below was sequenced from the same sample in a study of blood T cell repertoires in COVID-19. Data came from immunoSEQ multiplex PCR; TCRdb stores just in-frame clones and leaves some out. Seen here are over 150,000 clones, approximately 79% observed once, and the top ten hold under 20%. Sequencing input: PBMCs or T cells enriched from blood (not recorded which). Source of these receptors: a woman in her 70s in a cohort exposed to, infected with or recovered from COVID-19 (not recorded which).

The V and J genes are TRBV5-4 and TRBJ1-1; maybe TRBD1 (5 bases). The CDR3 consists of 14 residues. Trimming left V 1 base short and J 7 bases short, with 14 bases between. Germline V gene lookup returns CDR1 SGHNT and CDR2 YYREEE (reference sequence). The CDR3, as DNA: TGTGCCAGCAGCTTGTCTCGTTCGGGGGGTGAAGCTTTCTTT. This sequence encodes CASSLSRSGGEAFF.

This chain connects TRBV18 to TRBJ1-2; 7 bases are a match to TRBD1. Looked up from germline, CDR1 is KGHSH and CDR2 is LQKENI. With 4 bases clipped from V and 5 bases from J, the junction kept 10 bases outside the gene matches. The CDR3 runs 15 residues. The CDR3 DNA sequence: TGTGCCAGCTCACGGAACGACAGGGCGACTTATGGCTACACCTTC. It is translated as CASSRNDRATYGYTF.

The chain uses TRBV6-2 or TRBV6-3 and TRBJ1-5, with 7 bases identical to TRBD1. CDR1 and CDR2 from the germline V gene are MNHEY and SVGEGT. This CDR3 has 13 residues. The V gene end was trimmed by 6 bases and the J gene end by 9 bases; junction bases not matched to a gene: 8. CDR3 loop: CASSPGQVGPQHF. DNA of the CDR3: TGTGCCAGCAGCCCCGGACAGGTCGGGCCCCAGCATTTT.

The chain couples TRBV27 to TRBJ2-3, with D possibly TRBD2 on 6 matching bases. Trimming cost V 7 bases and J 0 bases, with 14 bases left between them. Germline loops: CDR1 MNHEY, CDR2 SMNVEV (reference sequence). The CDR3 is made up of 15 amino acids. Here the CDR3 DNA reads TGTGCCAGCACCTCTCCGGGACTTAGCACAGATACGCAGTATTTT. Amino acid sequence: CASTSPGLSTDTQYF.

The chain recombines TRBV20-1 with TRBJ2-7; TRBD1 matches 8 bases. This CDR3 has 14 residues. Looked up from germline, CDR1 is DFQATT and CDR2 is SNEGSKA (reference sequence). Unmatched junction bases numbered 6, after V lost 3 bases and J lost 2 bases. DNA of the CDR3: TGCAGTGCTAGTCGAACAGGGGGAGCCTACGAGCAGTACTTC. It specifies CSASRTGGAYEQYF.

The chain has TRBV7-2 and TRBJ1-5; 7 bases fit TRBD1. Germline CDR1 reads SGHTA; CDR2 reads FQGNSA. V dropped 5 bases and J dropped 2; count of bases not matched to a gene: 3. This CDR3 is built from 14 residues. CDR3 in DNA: TGTGCCAGCAGCCTCGACAGGGGCAATCAGCCCCAGCATTTT. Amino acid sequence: CASSLDRGNQPQHF.

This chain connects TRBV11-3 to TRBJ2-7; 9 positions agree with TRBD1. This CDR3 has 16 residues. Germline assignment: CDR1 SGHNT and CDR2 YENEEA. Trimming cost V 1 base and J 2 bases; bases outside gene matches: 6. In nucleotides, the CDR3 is TGTGCCAGCAGCTTAGCGAGGGACAGGGACCCCTACGAGCAGTACTTC. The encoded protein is CASSLARDRDPYEQYF.

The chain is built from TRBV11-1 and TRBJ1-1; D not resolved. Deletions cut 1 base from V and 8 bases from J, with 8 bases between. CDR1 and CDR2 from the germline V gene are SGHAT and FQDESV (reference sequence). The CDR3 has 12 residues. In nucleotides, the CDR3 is TGTGCCAGCAGCTTAGGGAGGAGGGAAGCTTTCTTT. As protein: CASSLGRREAFF.

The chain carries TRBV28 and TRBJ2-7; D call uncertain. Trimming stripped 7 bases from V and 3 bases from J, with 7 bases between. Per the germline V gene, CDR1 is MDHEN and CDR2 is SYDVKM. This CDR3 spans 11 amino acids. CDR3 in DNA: TGTGCCAGCAAACTATTCTACGAGCAGTACTTC. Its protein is CASKLFYEQYF.